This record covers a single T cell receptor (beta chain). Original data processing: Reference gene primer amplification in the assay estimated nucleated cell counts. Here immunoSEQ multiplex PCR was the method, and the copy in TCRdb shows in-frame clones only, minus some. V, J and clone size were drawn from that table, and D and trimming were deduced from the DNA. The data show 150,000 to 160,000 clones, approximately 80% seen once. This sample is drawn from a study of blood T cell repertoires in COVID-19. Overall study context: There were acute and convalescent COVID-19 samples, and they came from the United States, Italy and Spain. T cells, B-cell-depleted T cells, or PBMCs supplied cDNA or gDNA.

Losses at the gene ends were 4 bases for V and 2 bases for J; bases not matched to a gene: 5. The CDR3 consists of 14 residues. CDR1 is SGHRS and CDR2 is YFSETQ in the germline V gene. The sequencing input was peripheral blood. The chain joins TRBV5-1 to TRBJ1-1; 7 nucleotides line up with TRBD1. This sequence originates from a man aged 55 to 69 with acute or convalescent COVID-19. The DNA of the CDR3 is TGCGCCAGCAGCACCGGACAGGTAAACACTGAAGCTTTCTTT. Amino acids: CASSTGQVNTEAFF.